These T cell receptor beta chains were read from a single sample in a study of blood T cell repertoires in COVID-19. Method: immunoSEQ multiplex PCR; TCRdb's copy keeps in-frame clones and lacks some. The sample includes fewer than 20,000 clones, about nine tenths of them seen just once. The sequenced sample was PBMCs or T cells enriched from blood (not recorded which). The receptor set was obtained from a woman in her 30s who had recovered from COVID-19. CDR3s include the opening cysteine and the closing phenylalanine or tryptophan. The D gene is left open where the match is weak. Not all rows give a size; the values are once, few, many and, for expanded clones, a class.

>NA|TRBV6-1|TRBJ1-2|NA
CASSEATGTNYGYTF
TGTGCCAGCAGTGAAGCGACAGGAACCAACTATGGCTACACCTTC
>TRBD1|TRBV24-1|TRBJ1-5|NA
CATSDPTGGNQPQHF
TGTGCCACCAGTGACCCGACAGGGGGAAATCAGCCCCAGCATTTT
>TRBD1|TRBV5-4|TRBJ2-7|few
CASSTAGTGAYEQYF
TGTGCCAGCAGCACTGCCGGGACAGGGGCCTACGAGCAGTACTTC
>TRBD1|TRBV7-3|TRBJ2-5|NA
CASSNGRTGGQETQYF
TGTGCCAGCAGCAACGGCAGGACAGGGGGCCAAGAGACCCAGTACTTC
>TRBD2|TRBV7-6|TRBJ2-7|NA
CASSLARGSGETYEQYF
TGTGCCAGCAGCTTAGCTCGGGGTAGCGGGGAGACCTACGAGCAGTACTTC
>NA|TRBV25-1|TRBJ1-1|NA
CASSGSEGAFF
TGTGCCAGCAGTGGTTCGGAGGGGGCTTTCTTT
>TRBD1|TRBV10-3|TRBJ1-2|few
CAISNSGTGEGLDGYTF
TGTGCCATCAGTAATTCCGGGACAGGGGAAGGATTGGATGGCTACACCTTC
>NA|TRBV28|TRBJ1-1|NA
CASRLPTANTEAFF
TGTGCCAGCAGACTACCGACAGCGAACACTGAAGCTTTCTTT
>NA|TRBV12-3/TRBV12-4|TRBJ1-3|NA
CASSFLVRDTIYF
TGTGCCAGCAGTTTTCTGGTCCGGGACACCATATATTTT
>NA|TRBV4-3|TRBJ2-7|NA
CASSQDNKPGSYEQYF
TGCGCCAGCAGCCAAGATAACAAGCCGGGCTCCTACGAGCAGTACTTC
>NA|TRBV5-6|TRBJ2-7|NA
CASSLGPQGYEQYF
TGTGCCAGCAGCTTGGGTCCCCAGGGCTACGAGCAGTACTTC
>TRBD1|TRBV9|TRBJ2-2|NA
CASSVDQGATGELFF
TGTGCCAGCAGCGTAGATCAGGGGGCCACCGGGGAGCTGTTTTTT
>NA|TRBV5-4|TRBJ1-6|once
CASSLDRASNSPLHF
TGTGCCAGCAGCTTGGACAGGGCGAGTAATTCACCCCTCCACTTT
>TRBD1|TRBV28|TRBJ1-2|NA
CASSLSDRGHGYTF
TGTGCCAGCAGTTTGTCGGACAGGGGGCATGGCTACACCTTC
>TRBD2|TRBV4-1|TRBJ2-3|NA
CASSQGGTSAPDTQYF
TGCGCCAGCAGCCAAGGGGGGACTAGTGCGCCAGATACGCAGTATTTT
>TRBD1|TRBV6-1|TRBJ2-1|NA
CASSEAVDRGPYNEQFF
TGTGCCAGCAGTGAAGCTGTGGACAGGGGACCCTACAATGAGCAGTTCTTC
>NA|TRBV3-1/TRBV3-2|TRBJ2-3|NA
CASSQDGAVRTDTQYF
TGTGCCAGCAGCCAAGATGGAGCGGTTCGCACAGATACGCAGTATTTT
>NA|TRBV10-1|TRBJ2-3|few
CASSEALPADTQYF
TGCGCCAGCAGTGAGGCGCTTCCCGCAGATACGCAGTATTTT
>TRBD1|TRBV6-5|TRBJ1-5|NA
CASSYAGGDNQPQHF
TGTGCCAGCAGTTACGCAGGGGGCGACAATCAGCCCCAGCATTTT
>NA|TRBV19|TRBJ2-3|NA
CASGVGGGSTDTQYF
TGTGCCAGTGGTGTTGGGGGCGGCAGCACAGATACGCAGTATTTT
>TRBD2|TRBV12-3/TRBV12-4|TRBJ2-7|NA
CASSFGRGNEQYF
TGTGCCAGCAGTTTCGGGCGGGGGAACGAGCAGTACTTC
>NA|TRBV12-5|TRBJ2-7|NA
CASGSPDRSSYEQYF
TGTGCTAGTGGTTCTCCCGACAGATCCTCCTACGAGCAGTACTTC
>NA|TRBV28|TRBJ1-1|NA
CASSPEDWGRITEAFF
TGTGCCAGCAGTCCCGAGGATTGGGGGCGCATAACTGAAGCTTTCTTT
>NA|TRBV5-6|TRBJ2-7|NA
CASSQQGKHEQYF
TGTGCCAGCAGCCAACAGGGAAAGCACGAGCAGTACTTC
>TRBD1|TRBV5-1|TRBJ1-1|NA
CASSLAGTALNTEAFF
TGCGCCAGCAGCTTGGCCGGGACAGCTTTAAACACTGAAGCTTTCTTT
>NA|TRBV21-1|TRBJ1-2|NA
CASSLPRERGCYGYTF
TGTGCCAGCAGCCTCCCCCGAGAGCGAGGGTGCTATGGCTACACCTTC
>TRBD1|TRBV29-1|TRBJ2-3|NA
CSGRGGQFTDTQYF
TGCAGCGGGCGAGGGGGACAGTTCACAGATACGCAGTATTTT
>TRBD1|TRBV18|TRBJ2-7|once
CASSPQTLGQRSSYEQYF
TGTGCCAGCTCACCACAGACTCTGGGACAGAGGAGCTCCTACGAGCAGTACTTC
>NA|TRBV3-1/TRBV3-2|TRBJ2-2|once
CASSQGGGELNTGELFF
TGTGCCAGCAGCCAAGGGGGCGGGGAATTGAACACCGGGGAGCTGTTTTTT
>NA|TRBV6-2/TRBV6-3|TRBJ1-1|NA
CASSYQGNTEAFF
TGTGCCAGCAGTTACCAGGGGAACACTGAAGCTTTCTTT
>TRBD1|TRBV19|TRBJ2-5|NA
CASSPQGGKETQYF
TGTGCCAGTAGCCCACAGGGGGGAAAAGAGACCCAGTACTTC
>TRBD1|TRBV7-9|TRBJ1-1|NA
CASSAPGTGNTEAFF
TGTGCCAGCAGCGCACCCGGGACAGGTAACACTGAAGCTTTCTTT
>TRBD2|TRBV28|TRBJ2-3|NA
CASRTLLRLAGGKEDTQYF
TGTGCCAGCAGAACCCTCCTCAGACTAGCGGGGGGGAAAGAAGATACGCAGTATTTT
>TRBD1|TRBV3-1/TRBV3-2|TRBJ1-2|NA
CASSHPDRAYGYTF
TGTGCCAGCAGCCATCCCGACAGGGCCTATGGCTACACCTTC
>NA|TRBV29-1|TRBJ2-7|NA
CSVELYTYEQYF
TGCAGCGTTGAGTTGTATACATACGAGCAGTACTTC
>NA|TRBV5-4|TRBJ1-6|NA
CASSPNQGYNSPLHF
TGTGCCAGCAGCCCAAACCAGGGTTATAATTCACCCCTCCACTTT
>NA|TRBV18|TRBJ1-1|NA
CASSRGGSGTEAFF
TGTGCCAGCTCACGTGGAGGGTCCGGCACTGAAGCTTTCTTT
>NA|TRBV4-3|TRBJ1-1|NA
CASSQEDNDGAEAFF
TGCGCCAGCAGCCAAGAGGACAACGATGGAGCTGAAGCTTTCTTT
>NA|TRBV6-2/TRBV6-3|TRBJ1-1|once
CASSPDTGLDLNTEAFF
TGTGCCAGCAGTCCGGATACAGGGTTGGATCTAAACACTGAAGCTTTCTTT
>TRBD2|TRBV7-2|TRBJ2-2|few
CASSSTSASGELFF
TGTGCCAGCAGCTCGACTAGCGCGTCCGGGGAGCTGTTTTTT
>NA|TRBV24-1|TRBJ2-5|NA
CATSDFNSQETQYF
TGTGCCACCAGTGATTTTAACTCTCAAGAGACCCAGTACTTC
>NA|TRBV6-2/TRBV6-3|TRBJ1-1|NA
CASSYVAGNTEAFF
TGTGCCAGCAGTTACGTGGCGGGGAACACTGAAGCTTTCTTT
>TRBD2|TRBV10-3|TRBJ2-1|NA
CAIRLAGDHNEQFF
TGTGCCATCAGGCTAGCGGGGGATCACAATGAGCAGTTCTTC
>NA|TRBV12-3/TRBV12-4|TRBJ1-4|few
CASRYTPGEELFF
TGTGCCAGCAGGTACACGCCAGGGGAAGAACTGTTTTTT
>TRBD1|TRBV24-1|TRBJ1-3|once
CATPNWTGGFSGNTIYF
TGTGCCACCCCAAATTGGACAGGGGGCTTCTCTGGAAACACCATATATTTT
>TRBD1|TRBV9|TRBJ2-7|NA
CASSPRTGITYEQYF
TGTGCCAGCAGCCCCCGGACAGGGATAACCTACGAGCAGTACTTC
>NA|TRBV19|TRBJ1-2|NA
CASSSRTSVYGYTF
TGTGCCAGTAGTTCTCGGACATCGGTTTATGGCTACACCTTC
>TRBD2|TRBV10-1|TRBJ2-3|once
CASSLLAGASTDTQYF
TGCGCCAGCAGCCTCTTAGCGGGGGCTAGCACAGATACGCAGTATTTT
>NA|TRBV9|TRBJ1-2|NA
CASSVGWTTKLANYGYTF
TGTGCCAGCAGCGTAGGGTGGACAACAAAATTAGCTAACTATGGCTACACCTTC
>TRBD1|TRBV4-3|TRBJ1-1|few
CASSPAQGAKSYTEAFF
TGCGCCAGCAGCCCCGCCCAGGGGGCCAAATCCTACACTGAAGCTTTCTTT
>TRBD2|TRBV3-1/TRBV3-2|TRBJ2-3|NA
CASSRTSGGSTDTQYF
TGTGCCAGCAGCCGGACTAGCGGGGGGAGCACAGATACGCAGTATTTT
>TRBD2|TRBV18|TRBJ2-1|NA
CASSPDGGTYNEQFF
TGTGCCAGCTCACCAGACGGGGGGACTTACAATGAGCAGTTCTTC
>NA|TRBV4-3|TRBJ1-5|NA
CASSQDGTTNQPQHF
TGCGCCAGCAGCCAAGATGGGACAACTAATCAGCCCCAGCATTTT
>TRBD2|TRBV12-5|TRBJ2-2|NA
CASGLVPGGDTGELFF
TGTGCTAGTGGTTTGGTACCGGGGGGGGACACCGGGGAGCTGTTTTTT
>NA|TRBV14|TRBJ2-1|once
CASSLGGAPNEQFF
TGTGCCAGCAGCCTGGGCGGGGCACCCAATGAGCAGTTCTTC
>NA|TRBV13|TRBJ2-7|NA
CASSGGINEQYF
TGTGCCAGCAGCGGAGGGATCAACGAGCAGTACTTC
>TRBD1|TRBV7-6|TRBJ2-7|NA
CASSPGSEGATYEQYF
TGTGCCAGCAGCCCGGGGTCCGAGGGGGCTACCTACGAGCAGTACTTC